Below, 23 T cell receptor beta chains from the same sample are listed, as sequenced in a study of T cell changes during pregnancy in multiple sclerosis. Profiling relied on immunoSEQ multiplex PCR, and the TCRdb table lists in-frame clones only, not all of them. Of 30,000 to 35,000 clones in the sample, about nine tenths were seen once. The input for sequencing was CD8+ T cells from peripheral blood mononuclear cells, taken before pregnancy. Every receptor here comes from a female donor with multiple sclerosis, enrolled in a pregnancy study.

V gene TRBV6-4 combines with J gene TRBJ2-7; D unresolved. This CDR3 contains 17 residues. V shed 4 bases and J shed 2 bases, with 21 bases lying between them. Germline V lookup: CDR1 MRHNA, CDR2 SNTAGT. The CDR3: CASSGLLILQCPYEQYF. CDR3 sequence (DNA): TGTGCCAGCAGTGGGCTCCTGATCCTCCAGTGTCCCTACGAGCAGTACTTC.

This chain links TRBV27 with TRBJ1-1; 7 bases align to TRBD1. The CDR3 is 14 residues long. CDR1 MNHEY and CDR2 SMNVEV come from the germline V gene (reference sequence). The V and J ends lost 4 bases and 9 bases, in that order; junction bases with no gene match: 11. CDR3 nucleotides: TGTGCCAGCAGTTCTTGGACAGGAGGTGAAAAAGCTTTCTTT. This codes for CASSSWTGGEKAFF.

V and J are TRBV25-1 and TRBJ1-2; TRBD1 might be the D (6 bases). V was shortened by 3 bases and J by 2 bases, with 16 bases between the two germline ends. The CDR3 extends over 16 amino acids. Germline V CDR1 and CDR2: MGHDK, SYGVNS. DNA of the CDR3: TGTGCCAGCAGTGATGCACGGACAGATTTAAACTATGGCTACACCTTC. This translates into CASSDARTDLNYGYTF.

This rearrangement joins TRBV20-1 to TRBJ2-7; D not certain. V lost 3 bases and J lost 6, with 6 bases in between. Germline lookup yields CDR1 DFQATT and CDR2 SNEGSKA (reference sequence). The CDR3 runs 10 residues. In DNA, the CDR3 is TGCAGTGCTAGGGCTGGCGAGCAGTACTTC. Encoded protein: CSARAGEQYF.

The rearrangement uses TRBV12-5 and TRBJ1-5, with 9 bases matching TRBD1. The trim removed 3 bases at V and 1 base at J, leaving 4 bases unmatched. CDR1 and CDR2 (germline): LGHNT, FRNRAP. CDR3 length equals 16 residues. Written as DNA, the CDR3 is TGTGCTAGTGGTTTTTCGACAGGGGGAAGCAATCAGCCCCAGCATTTT. It is translated as CASGFSTGGSNQPQHF.

This chain uses TRBV7-3 with TRBJ2-7, with D unclear. The CDR3 loop spans 15 amino acids. The ends were cut back, 2 bases at V and 2 bases at J, with 13 bases in the middle. Germline assignment: CDR1 SGHTA and CDR2 FQGTGA. The CDR3 sequence is CASSLSPGATYEQYF. CDR3 sequence (DNA): TGTGCCAGCAGCTTATCCCCAGGTGCAACCTACGAGCAGTACTTC.

The rearrangement joins TRBV7-9 to TRBJ1-1; possibly TRBD1 for D (5 bases). The V and J ends lost 2 bases and 8 bases respectively, with 9 bases between them. Looked up from germline, CDR1 is SEHNR and CDR2 is FQNEAQ (reference sequence). CDR3 size: 12 residues. This chain's CDR3 is CASSLRAGEAFF. CDR3 DNA sequence: TGTGCCAGCAGCTTACGGGCAGGGGAAGCTTTCTTT. Full variable domain (missing parts from reference TRBV7-9 and TRBJ1-1): DTGVSQNPRHKITKRGQNVTFRCDPISEHNRLYWYRQTLGQGPEFLTYFQNEAQLEKSRLLSDRFSAERPKGSFSTLEIQRTEQGDSAMYLCASSLRAGEAFFGQGTRLTVV.

The genes are TRBV28 and TRBJ1-1; D may be TRBD1 (5 bases). The CDR3 extends over 13 amino acids. V lost 6 bases, J lost 4 bases, and 12 bases lay in between. CDR1 and CDR2 (germline): MDHEN, SYDVKM. Written as DNA, the CDR3 is TGTGCCAGCAGGAGATTAAGGGGCACTGAAGCTTTCTTT. Its protein is CASRRLRGTEAFF.

This chain joins TRBV6-5 and TRBJ1-2; D is ambiguous. The V and J ends lost 5 bases and 8 bases respectively, with 15 bases between them. CDR3 length: 13 residues. The germline CDR1 and CDR2 sequences are MNHEY and SVGAGI. The CDR3 protein is CASSPYHSQGYTF. The CDR3 DNA is TGTGCCAGCAGTCCGTACCACAGTCAGGGCTACACCTTC.

The V call is TRBV19, the J call TRBJ2-1, with 8 bases lining up with TRBD2. Per the germline V gene, CDR1 is LNHDA and CDR2 is SQIVND (reference sequence). This CDR3 is 14 amino acids long. J gave up 6 bases and V 3 bases, and 4 bases lay outside the gene matches. The CDR3 protein is CASSMAGGPNEQFF. CDR3 nucleotide sequence: TGTGCCAGTAGTATGGCGGGAGGCCCCAATGAGCAGTTCTTC.

The V gene is TRBV7-7, the J gene TRBJ2-3, with TRBD2 matching 7 bases. The V gene end was trimmed by 4 bases and the J gene end by 4 bases; junction bases not matched to a gene: 8. Germline CDR1 and CDR2: SSHAT and FNYEAQ (reference sequence). The CDR3 covers 15 residues. CDR3 sequence reads: CASSSGLVGADTQYF. For the CDR3, the DNA is TGTGCCAGCAGCTCCGGACTAGTTGGCGCAGATACGCAGTATTTT.

The chain links TRBV9 to TRBJ2-7; the match to TRBD2 covers 7 bases. The CDR3 sequence is 15 residues long. V lost 0 bases to trimming and J lost 3 bases; unmatched junction nucleotides: 6. Germline loops: CDR1 SGDLS, CDR2 YYNGEE. The CDR3 loop is CASSVAGGKLYEQYF. In DNA, the CDR3 is TGTGCCAGCAGCGTAGCGGGGGGAAAACTCTACGAGCAGTACTTC.

The chain carries TRBV18 and TRBJ2-5, with TRBD1 as a possible D gene (6 bases). Germline CDR1 is KGHSH and CDR2 is LQKENI. V lost 4 bases to trimming and J lost 4 bases, with 13 bases between them. The CDR3 sequence is 14 residues long. The CDR3 loop reads CASSRGQGLETQYF. The CDR3 DNA reads as TGTGCCAGCTCACGTGGGCAGGGGCTAGAGACCCAGTACTTC.

The gene calls are TRBV27 and TRBJ2-1; D gene unclear. The CDR3 is 11 residues long. Trimming took 5 bases from V and 7 from J, leaving 6 bases between them. Germline assignment: CDR1 MNHEY and CDR2 SMNVEV (reference sequence). The CDR3 DNA reads as TGTGCCAGCAGTCAAAATAATGAGCAGTTCTTC. Protein: CASSQNNEQFF.

V gene TRBV27 combines with J gene TRBJ1-4; 11 bases match TRBD1. The CDR3 has 14 residues. Germline V gene sequence: CDR1 MNHEY, CDR2 SMNVEV (reference sequence). V shed 3 bases, J shed 10 bases, and the junction held 4 bases outside the gene matches. CDR3 region: CASSFGTGGRKLFF. In DNA, the CDR3 is TGTGCCAGCAGTTTCGGGACAGGGGGACGAAAACTGTTTTTT.

The chain has TRBV9 and TRBJ2-1; 16 bases are shared with TRBD2. Germline-derived CDR1 and CDR2 are SGDLS and YYNGEE. The V segment lost 3 bases and the J segment 7 bases; nucleotides outside the gene matches: 16. This CDR3 contains 20 residues. CDR3 in amino acids: CASSGFGTSGRAGEGNEQFF. The CDR3 bases are TGTGCCAGCAGCGGATTCGGGACTAGCGGGAGGGCCGGCGAGGGAAATGAGCAGTTCTTC. Full variable domain (remainder filled in from reference TRBV9 and TRBJ2-1): DSGVTQTPKHLITATGQRVTLRCSPRSGDLSVYWYQQSLDQGLQFLIQYYNGEERAKGNILERFSAQQFPDLHSELNLSSLELGDSALYFCASSGFGTSGRAGEGNEQFFGPGTRLTVL.

This sequence joins TRBV12-5 and TRBJ1-4; no firm D call. The CDR3 has 16 amino acids. Trimming pared 0 bases from V and 0 bases from J, leaving 8 bases between. Germline CDR1 and CDR2: LGHNT and FRNRAP. CDR3: CASGLVLRATNEKLFF. The CDR3 DNA reads TGTGCTAGTGGTTTGGTACTGAGGGCAACTAATGAAAAACTGTTTTTT.

This rearrangement joins TRBV11-2 to TRBJ2-4; D possibly corresponds to TRBD2 (5 bases). Germline loops: CDR1 SGHAT, CDR2 FQNNGV. The CDR3 is 17 amino acids. Trimming shortened V by 2 bases and J by 0 bases, and 14 bases separated the two germline ends. In nucleotides, the CDR3 is TGTGCCAGCAGCTTACACTATGGGAGTCTAGCCAAAAACATTCAGTACTTC. Translated: CASSLHYGSLAKNIQYF.

This chain uses TRBV29-1 with TRBJ2-2, with D possibly matching TRBD2 (6 bases). V was trimmed by 3 bases and J by 1 base, leaving 9 bases between them. The CDR3 runs to 14 residues. Germline CDR1 SQVTM, CDR2 ANQGSEA. CDR3 in DNA: TGCAGCGTTGATGGGCGGGAGAACACCGGGGAGCTGTTTTTT. Translating it yields CSVDGRENTGELFF.

This chain joins TRBV30 and TRBJ2-3; possible D gene TRBD1, 7 bases. V was shortened by 2 bases and J by 6 bases, with 12 bases between the two germline ends. In germline, CDR1 is GTSNPN, CDR2 SVGIG (reference sequence). The CDR3 sequence is 13 residues long. The CDR3 region is CAWSWTGGDTQYF. In DNA, the CDR3 is TGTGCCTGGAGTTGGACAGGAGGGGATACGCAGTATTTT.

V and J are TRBV4-1 and TRBJ1-1; maybe TRBD1 (5 bases). The CDR3 is 18 residues long. V lost 0 bases to trimming and J lost 1 base, with 18 bases between them. CDR1 is MGHRA, CDR2 YSYEKL, per germline. The CDR3 loop reads CASSQDPTLGGKNTEAFF. DNA of the CDR3: TGCGCCAGCAGCCAAGATCCCACTCTGGGGGGGAAGAACACTGAAGCTTTCTTT.

The chain has TRBV27 and TRBJ1-1; 7 bases line up with TRBD1. Per the germline V gene, CDR1 is MNHEY and CDR2 is SMNVEV (reference sequence). The ends lost 3 bases at V and 7 bases at J; junction bases unmatched: 5. The CDR3 has 13 residues. CDR3 coding DNA: TGTGCCAGCAGTTTCACCGGGACAGATGAAGCTTTCTTT. This encodes CASSFTGTDEAFF.

The chain carries TRBV18 and TRBJ1-2; 7 nucleotides align to TRBD1. V was pared by 3 bases and J by 4 bases, with 8 bases of the junction left unmatched. The CDR3 totals 15 residues. Looked up from germline, CDR1 is KGHSH and CDR2 is LQKENI. CDR3 sequence (DNA): TGTGCCAGCTCACCCGGGACAGATGGACGCTATGGCTACACCTTC. Translated: CASSPGTDGRYGYTF.